This passage covers 14 T cell receptor beta chains from one sample sequenced in a study of T cell responses to AZD1222 COVID-19 vaccine. Sequenced by immunoSEQ multiplex PCR; TCRdb stores in-frame clones only, minus some. The data hold 65,000 to 100,000 clones, with 85% to 90% observed a single time. The starting material was peripheral blood, obtained 28 days after the second AZD1222 dose. The receptors stem from an adult who received the AZD1222 COVID-19 vaccine.

This clone has ten or more counts. J is TRBJ2-7 and V is TRBV11-3; TRBD2 matches 8 bases. Germline V gene data show CDR1 as SGHNT and CDR2 as YENEEA. The CDR3 consists of 15 residues. V was clipped by 7 bases and J by 4 bases; unmatched bases: 12. CDR3 residues: CASKQRAGVGYEQYF. The DNA of the CDR3 is TGTGCCAGCAAACAACGAGCGGGAGTTGGATACGAGCAGTACTTC.

This clone was recorded once. J is TRBJ2-1 and V is TRBV11-2; 10 positions match TRBD2. The CDR3 spans 16 residues. The germline CDR1 and CDR2 sequences are SGHAT and FQNNGV. Trimming cost V 4 bases and J 1 base; bases outside gene matches: 4. CDR3 DNA: TGTGCCAGCAGCTCAGAGACTAGCGGGTCCTACAATGAGCAGTTCTTC. Translated, it gives CASSSETSGSYNEQFF.

As concerns this clone: At one boundary the junction diverges from the germline segment, which might be a read error. The chain joins TRBV7-7 to TRBJ2-1; TRBD2 matches at 11 bases. Germline CDR1 reads SSHAT; CDR2 reads FNYEAQ (reference sequence). This CDR3 spans 17 amino acids. Written as DNA, the CDR3 is TGTGCTAGCAGCTCCGGGACTAGCGGAGGAACCTACAATGAGCAGTTCTTC. Its translation is CASSSGTSGGTYNEQFF.

The chain recombines TRBV4-1 with TRBJ1-2; perhaps TRBD1 as D (5 bases). Germline V gene sequence: CDR1 MGHRA, CDR2 YSYEKL. The CDR3 is 17 amino acids. Trimming left V 0 bases short and J 4 bases short, with 18 bases between. Written as DNA, the CDR3 is TGCGCCAGCAGCCAAGATCGGGGACCTGGTAGGGGCTATGGCTACACCTTC. Translating gives CASSQDRGPGRGYGYTF.

The gene calls are TRBV7-7 and TRBJ2-2; a weak D match, TRBD1 (5 bases). CDR1 is SSHAT, CDR2 FNYEAQ, per germline (reference sequence). V was pared by 1 base and J by 7 bases, with 7 bases between. CDR3 length: 13 amino acids. The CDR3 sequence is CASSLGGRGELFF. Written as DNA, the CDR3 is TGTGCCAGCAGCTTAGGGGGCCGCGGGGAGCTGTTTTTT. Supplemented by reference TRBV7-7 and TRBJ2-2, the full variable domain reads GAGVSQSPRYKVTKRGQDVTLRCDPISSHATLYWYQQALGQGPEFLTYFNYEAQPDKSGLPSDRFSAERPEGSISTLTIQRTEQRDSAMYRCASSLGGRGELFFGEGSRLTVL.

The V call is TRBV18, the J call TRBJ1-1; possibly TRBD1 for D (5 bases). Trimming removed 2 bases at V and 8 bases at J, with 9 bases between. The CDR3 spans 12 residues. CDR1 is KGHSH, CDR2 LQKENI, per germline. CDR3 bases: TGTGCCAGCTCACCAATGCAGGGAGAAGCTTTCTTT. It encodes CASSPMQGEAFF. The full variable domain, completed using reference TRBV18 and TRBJ1-1, is NAGVMQNPRHLVRRRGQEARLRCSPMKGHSHVYWYRQLPEEGLKFMVYLQKENIIDESGMPKERFSAEFPKEGPSILRIQQVVRGDSAAYFCASSPMQGEAFFGQGTRLTVV.

The genes are TRBV6-4 and TRBJ2-7; no reliable D call. This CDR3 comprises 15 residues. Trimming took 4 bases from V and 2 from J, leaving 15 bases between them. CDR1 is MRHNA and CDR2 is SNTAGT in the germline V gene. CDR3: CASSGGRRKPYEQYF. The CDR3 DNA sequence: TGTGCCAGCAGTGGGGGTCGGCGAAAGCCCTACGAGCAGTACTTC.

This rearrangement joins TRBV19 to TRBJ1-5; D not certain. CDR1 and CDR2 from the germline V gene are LNHDA and SQIVND (reference sequence). The CDR3 length is 15 residues. The V gene lost 7 bases and the J gene lost 4 bases, with 17 bases spanning the gap. The CDR3 protein is CASTYGPLRNQPQHF. CDR3 DNA sequence: TGTGCCAGTACCTATGGGCCTCTCCGGAATCAGCCCCAGCATTTT.

The CDR3 DNA reads TGTGCCAGCAGCTTAGCTTTACTAGCGGGAGGAAATGAGCAGTTCTTC. Amino acid sequence: CASSLALLAGGNEQFF. This chain uses TRBV7-3 with TRBJ2-1, with 12 bases aligning to TRBD2. The CDR3 totals 16 residues. V lost 2 bases to trimming and J lost 7 bases; unmatched junction nucleotides: 6. Germline assignment: CDR1 SGHTA and CDR2 FQGTGA.

The genes are TRBV7-6 and TRBJ2-7; D is uncertain. The CDR3 is 14 amino acids. V dropped 5 bases and J dropped 0 bases, with 11 bases sitting between them. Germline assignment: CDR1 SGHVS and CDR2 FNYEAQ. The CDR3 region is CASSQSRSSYEQYF. DNA of the CDR3: TGTGCCAGCAGCCAGTCAAGGAGCTCCTACGAGCAGTACTTC.

This clone was seen just once. The chain joins TRBV10-2 to TRBJ1-2; unclear D gene. V shed 2 bases and J shed 1 base, with 8 bases lying between them. The CDR3 has 14 amino acids. CDR1 and CDR2 (germline): WSHSY, SAAADI. The DNA of the CDR3 is TGCGCCAGCAGTGAGGGCAGCCTTAACTATGGCTACACCTTC. This encodes CASSEGSLNYGYTF.

V gene TRBV12-3 or TRBV12-4 combines with J gene TRBJ2-3; D is possibly TRBD2 (5 bases). The CDR3 sequence is 12 residues long. V was trimmed by 3 bases and J by 4 bases, leaving 5 bases between them. CDR3 in DNA: TGTGCCAGCAGTTTCGGGGCAGATACGCAGTATTTT. It translates to CASSFGADTQYF.

This chain uses TRBV25-1 with TRBJ2-2; the match to TRBD1 covers 7 bases. The germline V gene encodes CDR1 MGHDK and CDR2 SYGVNS. V was clipped by 8 bases and J by 5 bases; unmatched bases: 8. This CDR3 is built from 14 residues. CDR3 bases: TGTGCCAGCCGCAGACAGGGAGAGACCGGGGAGCTGTTTTTT. Protein: CASRRQGETGELFF.

The V gene is TRBV27, the J gene TRBJ2-3; TRBD2 matches 7 bases. Germline loops: CDR1 MNHEY, CDR2 SMNVEV (reference sequence). V lost 2 bases and J lost 5; bases outside the gene matches: 4. The CDR3 has 14 amino acids. In DNA form, the CDR3 reads TGTGCCAGCAGTTTAGCGGGAGCCGGAGATACGCAGTATTTT. Protein product: CASSLAGAGDTQYF.